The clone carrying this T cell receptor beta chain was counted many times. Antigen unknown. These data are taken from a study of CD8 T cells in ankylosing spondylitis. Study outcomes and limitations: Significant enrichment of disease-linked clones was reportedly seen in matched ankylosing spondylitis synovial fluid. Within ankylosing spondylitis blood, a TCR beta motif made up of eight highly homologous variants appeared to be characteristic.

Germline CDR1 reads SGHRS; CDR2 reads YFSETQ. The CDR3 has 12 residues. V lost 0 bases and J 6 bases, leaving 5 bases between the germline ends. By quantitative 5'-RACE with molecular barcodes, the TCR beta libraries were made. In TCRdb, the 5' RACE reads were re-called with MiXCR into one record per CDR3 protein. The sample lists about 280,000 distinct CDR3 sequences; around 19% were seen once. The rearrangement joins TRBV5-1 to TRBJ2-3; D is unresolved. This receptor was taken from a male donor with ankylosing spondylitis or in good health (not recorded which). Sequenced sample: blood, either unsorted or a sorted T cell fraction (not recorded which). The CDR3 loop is CASSLGSDTQYF. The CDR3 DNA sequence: TGCGCCAGCAGCTTGGGGTCGGATACGCAGTATTTT.